This T cell receptor (beta chain) derives from a study of lymphopenia after photon versus proton radiotherapy. Note on this clone: Its antigen is not identified.

Findings and limits, study-wide: Post-nadir TCR diversity decline inversely tracked overall survival among those who died. Survival link was tested only in deceased patients; proton benefit remains a possibility. After lymphocyte nadir, photon-treated repertoires showed oligoclonal expansion, especially CD8+ Temra. Under photons, naive T cells and diversity fell while effector/memory populations rose.

Data came from immunoSEQ multiplex PCR; TCRdb stores just in-frame clones and leaves some out. Among about 24,000 clones listed, 75% to 90% were seen once. The sequenced sample was peripheral blood, obtained from a patient treated with photon-based radiotherapy. The receptor's source is a man aged 55 to 70 with pancreatic cancer.

The CDR3 sequence: CASKRSGPPQELFF. The CDR3 DNA sequence: TGTGCCAGTAAAAGGAGCGGCCCACCACAGGAACTGTTTTTT. The J gene is TRBJ1-4, the V gene TRBV19; perhaps TRBD1 as D (5 bases). Trimming took off 7 bases at V and 12 bases at J, with 21 bases between the two ends. The CDR3 spans 14 residues. Germline-derived CDR1 and CDR2 are LNHDA and SQIVND (reference sequence).